Listed here are 6 T cell receptor beta chains from one sample, sequenced in a study of T cell changes during pregnancy in multiple sclerosis. Assay used: immunoSEQ multiplex PCR; TCRdb lists only in-frame clones, some missing. There are some 60,000 clones in the sample; around nine tenths occur only once, and under 2% lies in the top ten. Here the sequenced sample was peripheral blood, taken after pregnancy. These receptors all come from a female donor with multiple sclerosis, enrolled in a pregnancy study.

The chain links TRBV18 to TRBJ1-1, with TRBD1 matching 7 bases. Germline lookup yields CDR1 KGHSH and CDR2 LQKENI. V shed 1 base and J 6 bases; nucleotides not matched to a gene: 8. CDR3 size: 15 residues. The CDR3 sequence is CASSPQQGSWSEAFF. CDR3 in DNA: TGTGCCAGCTCACCACAACAGGGGAGCTGGTCTGAAGCTTTCTTT.

V usage is TRBV28 and J usage is TRBJ1-6, with TRBD1 matching over 7 bases. The germline gives CDR1 MDHEN, CDR2 SYDVKM. The V segment lost 5 bases and the J segment 4 bases; nucleotides outside the gene matches: 11. CDR3 length: 17 amino acids. CDR3 sequence: CASSTIGQASYNSPLHF. The DNA of the CDR3 is TGTGCCAGCAGTACAATAGGACAGGCCTCATATAATTCACCCCTCCACTTT.

This rearrangement joins TRBV18 to TRBJ2-1; possible D gene TRBD2, 5 bases. The CDR3 contains 16 residues. Germline assignment: CDR1 KGHSH and CDR2 LQKENI. V lost 5 bases and J lost 4, with 18 bases in between. DNA of the CDR3: TGTGCCAGCTCAGTCGCCCTCCCGGGAATATACAATGAGCAGTTCTTC. Protein product: CASSVALPGIYNEQFF.

Only one count was recorded for this clone. The chain couples TRBV5-5 to TRBJ1-3; D is undetermined. This CDR3 contains 15 residues. Trimming cost V 0 bases and J 0 bases, with 7 bases left between them. Germline V gene lookup returns CDR1 SGHKS and CDR2 YYEKEE (reference sequence). CDR3 amino acids: CASSLGVGSGNTIYF. CDR3 in DNA: TGTGCCAGCAGCTTGGGCGTCGGCTCTGGAAACACCATATATTTT.

The chain is built from TRBV2 and TRBJ1-5; TRBD1 is a possible D gene (6 bases). There are 14 residues in the CDR3. Trimming shortened V by 6 bases and J by 2 bases, and 11 bases separated the two germline ends. CDR1 SNHLY and CDR2 FYNNEI come from the germline V gene. The CDR3 coding sequence is TGTGCCAGCAGGGGACACTTCGGCAATCAGCCCCAGCATTTT. This codes for CASRGHFGNQPQHF.

The chain joins TRBV5-1 to TRBJ1-5, with D perhaps TRBD1 (5 bases). Per germline, CDR1 SGHRS and CDR2 YFSETQ. This CDR3 comprises 14 residues. The V end was cut by 1 base, the J end by 4 bases, with 9 bases between. The CDR3 DNA is TGCGCCAGCAGCTTGTGGGGGGATAATCAGCCCCAGCATTTT. Protein: CASSLWGDNQPQHF.